The subject of this entry is one T cell receptor beta chain. Its antigen remains unknown. A much more abundant neighbour one base away suggests this may be a read error. These data belong to a study of breast tumors, draining lymph nodes, adjacent tissues. Study observations and caveats: Tumors had less TCR diversity than lymph nodes, more than nontumor tissue. The data were judged consistent with most tumor T cells coming from lymph node and expanding in tumor. The lymph node origin of tumor T cells was framed as consistent with a hypothesis, not demonstrated.

MiXCR, applied by TCRdb to the multiplex PCR reads, yields one record per CDR3 protein. Of over 60,000 distinct CDR3 sequences in the sample, about 40% were seen once. This TCR was recovered from a female donor with breast cancer. Some clones in this sample may be carry-over from other donors' samples. Sequenced material: breast tumor tissue.

CDR3 nucleotides: TGTGCCAGCAGTTTACTTGGGACAGGGGTATACGAGCAGTACTTC. Translated: CASSLLGTGVYEQYF. The chain recombines TRBV28 with TRBJ2-7, with 10 bases fitting TRBD1. This CDR3 comprises 15 residues. V shed 2 bases and J 4 bases; nucleotides not matched to a gene: 5. Germline V gene sequence: CDR1 MDHEN, CDR2 SYDVKM.